The 26 T cell receptor beta chains presented below share a single source sample, sequenced in a study of T cells in Graves' hyperthyroidism and ophthalmopathy. TCR beta CDR3 regions were amplified from RNA. An initial round of RT-PCR targeting the TCR CDR3 relied on the HTBI primer set. TCRdb reanalysed the multiplex PCR reads using MiXCR and keeps one entry per CDR3 protein. The sample includes nearly 250,000 distinct CDR3 sequences, approximately 23% seen only once; the top ten take around 40%. The sequenced material came from blood. These TCRs come from a woman in her thirties or forties with Graves' ophthalmopathy.

This clonotype was detected ten times or more. The V and J genes are TRBV6-5 and TRBJ1-1; perhaps TRBD1 as D (5 bases). The CDR3 length is 14 residues. The ends were cut back, 6 bases at V and 7 bases at J, with 18 bases in the middle. CDR1 and CDR2 (germline): MNHEY, SVGAGI. The CDR3 loop is CASSLRGSGIEAFF. The CDR3 DNA is TGTGCCAGCAGCCTTAGGGGTAGCGGCATTGAAGCTTTCTTT.

The CDR3: CASSRGTEQETQYF. DNA of the CDR3: TGCGCCAGCAGCCGAGGGACAGAGCAAGAGACCCAGTACTTC. The chain joins TRBV4-1 to TRBJ2-5; 7 bases are a match to TRBD1. The CDR3 consists of 14 residues. The V gene's germline CDR1 is MGHRA and CDR2 YSYEKL. The J segment lost 2 bases and the V segment lost 4 bases, leaving 4 bases of the junction unmatched.

This clonotype showed up many times. CDR3 amino acids: CATSDPPLGNTGELFF. CDR3 in DNA: TGTGCCACCAGTGATCCGCCTTTGGGAAACACCGGGGAGCTGTTTTTT. V is TRBV24-1 and J is TRBJ2-2; D remains unclear. The germline V and J ends were trimmed by 3 bases and 2 bases, with 12 bases remaining between them. The CDR3 contains 16 residues. CDR1 and CDR2 (germline): KGHDR, SFDVKD.

V and J are TRBV12-3 or TRBV12-4 and TRBJ2-7; TRBD1 is a possible D gene (6 bases). Trimming cost V 6 bases and J 5 bases, with 17 bases left between them. This CDR3 is 14 amino acids long. The CDR3 coding sequence is TGTGCCAGCAGCCCCCAGGGGATCATCCACGAGCAGTACTTC. Translated, it gives CASSPQGIIHEQYF.

The table lists this clonotype with many counts. The chain couples TRBV4-1 to TRBJ2-5; 8 nucleotides line up with TRBD2. The CDR3 extends over 17 amino acids. The V gene end was trimmed by 0 bases and the J gene end by 4 bases; junction bases not matched to a gene: 10. Per the germline V gene, CDR1 is MGHRA and CDR2 is YSYEKL. In DNA form, the CDR3 reads TGCGCCAGCAGCCAAGACCCTGCCGCGGGAGGACGAGAGACCCAGTACTTC. As protein: CASSQDPAAGGRETQYF.

This clonotype was seen repeatedly, ten times or more. This may be a read error, as it is one base from a much larger clone. This chain connects TRBV27 to TRBJ1-1; D is unclear. CDR3 length equals 13 residues. Germline V gene lookup returns CDR1 MNHEY and CDR2 SMNVEV (reference sequence). The DNA for the CDR3 is TGTGCCAGAAGTTTGATGATGAACACTGAAGCTTTCTTT. Translating it yields CARSLMMNTEAFF.

V is TRBV12-3 or TRBV12-4 and J is TRBJ2-5; 11 positions agree with TRBD2. CDR3 length: 18 residues. V dropped 2 bases and J dropped 4; count of bases not matched to a gene: 12. The CDR3, as DNA: TGTGCCAGCAGTTTATGGCTAGCGGGGGGAAGAGCGGGAGAGACCCAGTACTTC. Amino acid sequence: CASSLWLAGGRAGETQYF.

V usage is TRBV6-1 and J usage is TRBJ1-1; TRBD1 matches 10 bases. CDR1 is MNHNS and CDR2 is SASEGT in the germline V gene. The V and J ends lost 0 bases and 1 base, in that order; junction bases with no gene match: 5. The CDR3 runs to 17 residues. The CDR3 bases are TGTGCCAGCAGTGAAGCGCAATGGACAGGGGGGAACACTGAAGCTTTCTTT. It translates to CASSEAQWTGGNTEAFF.

This chain connects TRBV12-3 or TRBV12-4 to TRBJ2-3; tentatively, D is TRBD2 (5 bases). The CDR3 runs to 14 residues. Trimming left V 3 bases short and J 2 bases short, with 9 bases between. CDR3 loop: CASSFTGFTDTQYF. Written as DNA, the CDR3 is TGTGCCAGCAGTTTTACGGGATTCACAGATACGCAGTATTTT.

The chain recombines TRBV13 with TRBJ1-1, with 9 bases aligning to TRBD1. This CDR3 is 17 amino acids long. V shed 2 bases, J shed 5 bases, and the junction held 12 bases outside the gene matches. Germline loops: CDR1 PRHDT, CDR2 FYEKMQ (reference sequence). The CDR3: CASSLIDRGSRRTEAFF. CDR3 sequence (DNA): TGTGCCAGCAGCTTAATTGACAGGGGGAGCCGAAGAACTGAAGCTTTCTTT.

This clonotype was found many times. The V and J genes are TRBV6-5 and TRBJ2-7, with D uncertain. The germline V and J ends were trimmed by 3 bases and 7 bases, with 19 bases remaining between them. This CDR3 comprises 15 residues. Germline loops: CDR1 MNHEY, CDR2 SVGAGI. DNA of the CDR3: TGTGCCAGCAGTTATCCCCAGACGCTCTCGGAGGAGCAGTACTTC. Amino acid sequence: CASSYPQTLSEEQYF.

This sequence joins TRBV30 and TRBJ2-2; weak D call: TRBD1 (6 bases). V lost 5 bases and J lost 3, with 16 bases in between. The germline V gene has CDR1 GTSNPN and CDR2 SVGIG (reference sequence). CDR3 length equals 15 residues. For the CDR3, the DNA is TGTGCCTGGGCTTCGACAGGAGGTCACACCGGGGAGCTGTTTTTT. Residues: CAWASTGGHTGELFF.

This clonotype was detected ten times or more. This chain connects TRBV28 to TRBJ1-5; weak D call: TRBD1 (6 bases). The CDR3 covers 15 residues. V lost 5 bases to trimming and J lost 6 bases, with 17 bases between them. Looked up from germline, CDR1 is MDHEN and CDR2 is SYDVKM. DNA of the CDR3: TGTGCCAGCAGTCCCCCGACAGGACGTTCTCAGCCCCAGCATTTT. Translation gives CASSPPTGRSQPQHF. Together with reference TRBV28 and TRBJ1-5, the CDR3 gives the full variable domain: DVKVTQSSRYLVKRTGEKVFLECVQDMDHENMFWYRQDPGLGLRLIYFSYDVKMKEKGDIPEGYSVSREKKERFSLILESASTNQTSMYLCASSPPTGRSQPQHFGDGTRLSIL.

V usage is TRBV15 and J usage is TRBJ2-5; weak D call: TRBD1 (6 bases). This CDR3 contains 13 residues. CDR1 is LNHNV, CDR2 YYDKDF, per germline (reference sequence). V was cut by 2 bases and J by 4 bases, with 8 bases left in between. CDR3: CATSRKQGETQYF. DNA for the CDR3: TGTGCCACCAGCAGAAAACAGGGAGAGACCCAGTACTTC.

The chain joins TRBV19 to TRBJ2-4, with D tentatively TRBD1 or TRBD2 (5 bases each). CDR1 and CDR2 (germline): LNHDA, SQIVND (reference sequence). The CDR3 spans 16 residues. The V and J ends lost 3 bases and 0 bases respectively, with 12 bases between them. The CDR3: CASSIRGDVAKNIQYF. DNA of the CDR3: TGTGCCAGTAGTATTAGAGGGGATGTAGCCAAAAACATTCAGTACTTC.

This clonotype was counted many times. The chain is built from TRBV3-1 and TRBJ1-5; D unresolved. CDR1 and CDR2 from the germline V gene are LGHDT and YNNKEL (reference sequence). Trimming left V 0 bases short and J 0 bases short, with 6 bases between. CDR3 length equals 15 residues. In nucleotides, the CDR3 is TGTGCCAGCAGCCAAGATGGGTTTAGCAATCAGCCCCAGCATTTT. It yields the protein CASSQDGFSNQPQHF.

This clonotype was counted at least ten times. The chain combines TRBV20-1 with TRBJ2-7; D is ambiguous. CDR3 length: 13 residues. Trimming took 2 bases from V and 0 from J, leaving 8 bases between them. CDR1 DFQATT and CDR2 SNEGSKA come from the germline V gene (reference sequence). The CDR3, as DNA: TGCAGTGCTAGATTGGAGAGCTCCTACGAGCAGTACTTC. As protein: CSARLESSYEQYF.

This clonotype was seen more than once but under ten times. This chain connects TRBV12-3 or TRBV12-4 to TRBJ2-5; D unclear. The CDR3 totals 14 residues. V dropped 7 bases and J dropped 1 base, with 13 bases sitting between them. The CDR3 region has the DNA TGTGCCAGCACCTTGGGCCTAATCCAAGAGACCCAGTACTTC. Its protein is CASTLGLIQETQYF.

This chain links TRBV28 with TRBJ1-5; TRBD1 matches 9 bases. Germline V gene data show CDR1 as MDHEN and CDR2 as SYDVKM. This CDR3 is built from 18 residues. The V segment lost 4 bases and the J segment 1 base; nucleotides outside the gene matches: 11. CDR3 bases: TGTGCCAGCAGTTGGACCGGGACAGGGACCTTGAGCAATCAGCCCCAGCATTTT. Translation gives CASSWTGTGTLSNQPQHF.

This chain connects TRBV12-3 or TRBV12-4 to TRBJ2-5, with 7 bases lining up with TRBD1. CDR3 length: 16 residues. V was pared by 5 bases and J by 7 bases, with 16 bases of the junction left unmatched. The CDR3 region has the DNA TGTGCCAGCAGTCCGGAGACAGGGCCGTCGGGTGGGACCCAGTACTTC. Translating it yields CASSPETGPSGGTQYF.

The gene calls are TRBV7-2 and TRBJ1-1; tentative D call: TRBD1 (6 bases). V lost 5 bases to trimming and J lost 4 bases, with 11 bases between them. CDR1 is SGHTA, CDR2 FQGNSA, per germline. CDR3 size: 13 residues. The CDR3 loop is CASSVRRGTEAFF. The DNA of the CDR3 is TGTGCCAGCAGCGTCCGCAGGGGCACTGAAGCTTTCTTT.

This clonotype has more than one count but fewer than ten. The chain couples TRBV9 to TRBJ2-7, with D perhaps matching TRBD1 (5 bases). The CDR3 totals 17 residues. V lost 0 bases to trimming and J lost 5 bases, with 21 bases between them. Germline lookup yields CDR1 SGDLS and CDR2 YYNGEE. The CDR3, as DNA: TGTGCCAGCAGCGTAGGGGGCTACCCCTGGGTTTCCCACGAGCAGTACTTC. Translation: CASSVGGYPWVSHEQYF.

This clonotype was seen ten or more times. The V call is TRBV28, the J call TRBJ2-6; TRBD2 is a possible D gene (5 bases). The CDR3 has 18 residues. Germline loops: CDR1 MDHEN, CDR2 SYDVKM. V lost 3 bases to trimming and J lost 0 bases, with 15 bases between them. The CDR3 loop is CASSLDLGGGSGANVLTF. DNA for the CDR3: TGTGCCAGCAGTTTGGACCTCGGAGGCGGCTCTGGGGCCAACGTCCTGACTTTC.

In its sample, this clonotype was seen a few times. The chain links TRBV12-3 or TRBV12-4 to TRBJ1-1; 9 positions match TRBD1. Losses at the gene ends were 5 bases for V and 4 bases for J; bases not matched to a gene: 5. This CDR3 has 14 amino acids. The CDR3 DNA is TGTGCCAGCAGTCCGGGACAGGGAGTCACTGAAGCTTTCTTT. Protein sequence: CASSPGQGVTEAFF.

This clonotype was seen repeatedly, ten times or more. The chain uses TRBV6-5 and TRBJ2-5, with 8 bases identical to TRBD2. Trimming took 2 bases from V and 2 from J; bases not matched to a gene: 1. Germline CDR1 is MNHEY and CDR2 is SVGAGI. This CDR3 has 14 residues. Here the CDR3 DNA reads TGTGCCAGCAGTTACGGACTAGCACAAGAGACCCAGTACTTC. It is translated as CASSYGLAQETQYF.

This clonotype has a count of ten or more. The V gene is TRBV2, the J gene TRBJ2-2; TRBD2 matches 10 bases. Germline loops: CDR1 SNHLY, CDR2 FYNNEI. V lost 3 bases and J lost 6; bases outside the gene matches: 7. CDR3 length: 16 amino acids. CDR3 sequence (DNA): TGTGCCAGCAGTGATATGAGCGGGAGGGTGGCCGGGGAGCTGTTTTTT. Residues: CASSDMSGRVAGELFF.